This entry lists 27 T cell receptor beta chains sequenced from one sample in a study of CD8+ T cells in alopecia areata. Investigators isolated RNA and reverse transcribed it into cDNA to act as the sequencing template. Assay used: immunoSEQ multiplex PCR; TCRdb lists only in-frame clones, some missing. The sample has about 140,000 clones; around 83% are singletons. The sample's treatment: oral pan-JAK inhibitor, 5-10 mg twice daily. Sample: CD8+ T cells sorted from blood, taken at week 4, from a patient treated with tofacitinib. All receptors derive from a human donor with alopecia areata.

The chain uses TRBV7-9 and TRBJ2-7, with D tentatively TRBD2 (5 bases). The germline CDR1 and CDR2 sequences are SEHNR and FQNEAQ (reference sequence). Trimming pared 4 bases from V and 2 bases from J, leaving 9 bases between. The CDR3 sequence is 13 residues long. In DNA, the CDR3 is TGTGCCAGCAGCTCCACGGGGACCTACGAGCAGTACTTC. Protein sequence: CASSSTGTYEQYF.

Only one count was recorded for this clone. The V gene is TRBV11-3, the J gene TRBJ2-1; 10 bases are a match to TRBD2. Germline trimming cut 2 bases from V and 4 bases from J; bases unmatched to any gene: 11. This CDR3 has 18 amino acids. Germline CDR1 reads SGHNT; CDR2 reads YENEEA. The CDR3 protein is CASSLSIEREGPYNEQFF. The CDR3 DNA reads TGTGCCAGCAGCTTAAGTATCGAGCGGGAGGGACCATACAATGAGCAGTTCTTC.

The chain couples TRBV13 to TRBJ2-1; 9 nucleotides line up with TRBD2. CDR1 PRHDT and CDR2 FYEKMQ come from the germline V gene (reference sequence). This CDR3 has 17 residues. The V and J ends lost 4 bases and 7 bases, in that order; junction bases with no gene match: 14. CDR3 coding DNA: TGTGCCAGCAGCTCGGATGCCCTAGCGGGAAGGAGGAATGAGCAGTTCTTC. This codes for CASSSDALAGRRNEQFF.

The rearrangement links TRBV29-1 to TRBJ2-1, with 9 bases matching TRBD2. V lost 6 bases, J lost 8 bases, and 14 bases stayed unmatched. The germline V gene has CDR1 SQVTM and CDR2 ANQGSEA. This CDR3 is 15 amino acids long. The CDR3 bases are TGCAGCGTGACCCTACATAGCGGGAGTCTGTATGAGCAGTTCTTC. As protein: CSVTLHSGSLYEQFF.

This chain links TRBV4-1 with TRBJ2-2, with unresolved D. This CDR3 spans 12 amino acids. Trimming removed 8 bases from V and 1 base from J, with 5 bases in between. Germline CDR1 and CDR2: MGHRA and YSYEKL. Here the CDR3 DNA reads TGCGCCAGCTCAAGGAACACCGGGGAGCTGTTTTTT. Translated, it gives CASSRNTGELFF.

The rearrangement uses TRBV7-9 and TRBJ2-1; D might be TRBD2 (6 bases). Germline-derived CDR1 and CDR2 are SEHNR and FQNEAQ (reference sequence). The CDR3 spans 13 residues. V gave up 3 bases and J gave up 7 bases, with 10 bases separating them. This CDR3 reads CASSFGGENEQFF. As DNA, the CDR3 is TGTGCCAGCAGCTTTGGAGGGGAGAATGAGCAGTTCTTC. The variable domain in full, with the rest retrieved from reference TRBV7-9 and TRBJ2-1, is DTGVSQNPRHKITKRGQNVTFRCDPISEHNRLYWYRQTLGQGPEFLTYFQNEAQLEKSRLLSDRFSAERPKGSFSTLEIQRTEQGDSAMYLCASSFGGENEQFFGPGTRLTVL.

The chain is built from TRBV30 and TRBJ1-1; no reliable D call. This CDR3 contains 11 residues. The germline gives CDR1 GTSNPN, CDR2 SVGIG (reference sequence). Trimming removed 5 bases from V and 0 bases from J, with 4 bases in between. CDR3 sequence: CAWAMNTEAFF. In nucleotides, the CDR3 is TGTGCCTGGGCGATGAACACTGAAGCTTTCTTT.

The J gene is TRBJ1-1, the V gene TRBV6-4, with unresolved D. From germline, CDR1 is MRHNA and CDR2 SNTAGT. V lost 1 base and J lost 6, with 12 bases in between. CDR3 length: 14 amino acids. CDR3 in DNA: TGTGCCAGCAGTGACTTGGCCAACCCCCCTGAAGCTTTCTTT. As protein: CASSDLANPPEAFF.

A remark on this clone: The sample contains more than one DNA sequence encoding this CDR3. The rearrangement links TRBV5-6 to TRBJ2-7; D ambiguous. The V gene lost 4 bases and the J gene lost 2 bases, with 4 bases spanning the gap. The CDR3 extends over 11 amino acids. Germline V gene sequence: CDR1 SGHDT, CDR2 YYEEEE. The CDR3 spells CASSVTYEQYF. CDR3 DNA sequence: TGTGCCAGCAGCGTGACCTACGAGCAGTACTTC. Using reference TRBV5-6 and TRBJ2-7 for the parts outside the CDR3, the full variable domain is DAGVTQSPTHLIKTRGQQVTLRCSPKSGHDTVSWYQQALGQGPQFIFQYYEEEERQRGNFPDRFSGHQFPNYSSELNVNALLLGDSALYLCASSVTYEQYFGPGTRLTVT.

The chain has TRBV4-2 and TRBJ2-1, with D possibly being TRBD2 (7 bases). V was trimmed by 0 bases and J by 3 bases, leaving 18 bases between them. Looked up from germline, CDR1 is LGHNA and CDR2 is YNFKEQ. The CDR3 totals 18 residues. This CDR3 is CASSQEYGGGANYNEQFF. The CDR3 DNA is TGTGCCAGCAGCCAAGAGTATGGAGGGGGGGCGAACTACAATGAGCAGTTCTTC.

The chain carries TRBV6-4 and TRBJ2-3; TRBD1 matches at 7 bases. Germline V gene sequence: CDR1 MRHNA, CDR2 SNTAGT. This CDR3 has 15 amino acids. The trim removed 4 bases at V and 3 bases at J, leaving 7 bases unmatched. CDR3 coding DNA: TGTGCCAGCAGTGCGAAAGGGGGCGCAACAGATACGCAGTATTTT. Amino acids: CASSAKGGATDTQYF.

CDR3: CASSQQGWSDTQYF. The CDR3 region has the DNA TGTGCCAGCAGTCAACAGGGGTGGTCGGATACGCAGTATTTT. The chain carries TRBV27 and TRBJ2-3, with TRBD1 identical over 7 bases. CDR1 and CDR2 (germline): MNHEY, SMNVEV (reference sequence). J lost 6 bases, V lost 5 bases, and 8 bases had no gene match. CDR3 size: 14 residues.

The chain employs TRBV19 and TRBJ2-3, with D unresolved. The V and J ends lost 5 bases and 6 bases respectively, with 6 bases between them. In germline, CDR1 is LNHDA, CDR2 SQIVND (reference sequence). This CDR3 has 11 amino acids. In DNA form, the CDR3 reads TGTGCCAGTAGTTTCGGGGATACGCAGTATTTT. It is translated as CASSFGDTQYF. Together with reference TRBV19 and TRBJ2-3, the CDR3 gives the full variable domain: DGGITQSPKYLFRKEGQNVTLSCEQNLNHDAMYWYRQDPGQGLRLIYYSQIVNDFQKGDIAEGYSVSREKKESFPLTVTSAQKNPTAFYLCASSFGDTQYFGPGTRLTVL.

The chain links TRBV5-4 to TRBJ2-3; D may be TRBD2 (6 bases). The germline CDR1 and CDR2 sequences are SGHNT and YYREEE (reference sequence). The CDR3 covers 15 residues. The V end was cut by 2 bases, the J end by 2 bases, with 12 bases between. The CDR3 coding sequence is TGTGCCAGCAGCTTCGGGGGAAGGGCCACAGATACGCAGTATTTT. This gives the protein CASSFGGRATDTQYF. The whole variable domain, filled in from reference TRBV5-4 and TRBJ2-3, reads ETGVTQSPTHLIKTRGQQVTLRCSSQSGHNTVSWYQQALGQGPQFIFQYYREEENGRGNFPPRFSGLQFPNYSSELNVNALELDDSALYLCASSFGGRATDTQYFGPGTRLTVL.

V gene TRBV28 combines with J gene TRBJ2-7; 13 bases are a match to TRBD2. This CDR3 contains 16 residues. The ends lost 4 bases at V and 3 bases at J; junction bases unmatched: 6. CDR1 MDHEN and CDR2 SYDVKM come from the germline V gene. This CDR3 reads CASSSPGLAGLYEQYF. CDR3 in DNA: TGTGCCAGCAGTTCTCCGGGACTAGCGGGGCTCTACGAGCAGTACTTC.

The rearrangement uses TRBV6-5 and TRBJ1-1; D is ambiguous. Per germline, CDR1 MNHEY and CDR2 SVGAGI. V gave up 0 bases and J gave up 3 bases, with 5 bases separating them. The CDR3 runs to 13 residues. In DNA form, the CDR3 reads TGTGCCAGCAGTTACTCGAGCGACACTGAAGCTTTCTTT. Protein product: CASSYSSDTEAFF.

The V gene is TRBV15, the J gene TRBJ1-1; no clear D. Trimming took 0 bases from V and 1 from J, leaving 12 bases between them. The CDR3 has 16 amino acids. Germline-derived CDR1 and CDR2 are LNHNV and YYDKDF (reference sequence). As DNA, the CDR3 is TGTGCCACCAGCAGAGATTGGAGAGGGTGGAACACTGAAGCTTTCTTT. Protein: CATSRDWRGWNTEAFF.

The chain recombines TRBV29-1 with TRBJ1-2; weak D call: TRBD1 (6 bases). V dropped 0 bases and J dropped 7 bases, with 21 bases sitting between them. CDR3 length: 16 amino acids. Germline V gene lookup returns CDR1 SQVTM and CDR2 ANQGSEA. The DNA of the CDR3 is TGCAGCGTTGAAGATTGGGTGCGACGGGGGGCTCGTGGCTACACCTTC. It specifies CSVEDWVRRGARGYTF.

A single count supports this clone. V usage is TRBV5-4 and J usage is TRBJ2-7; D is possibly TRBD2 (7 bases). Germline CDR1 reads SGHNT; CDR2 reads YYREEE (reference sequence). The CDR3 sequence is 12 residues long. V dropped 3 bases and J dropped 7 bases, with 11 bases sitting between them. CDR3 DNA sequence: TGTGCCAGCAGCTGGGGGGGGCGAGAGCAGTACTTC. Its protein product is CASSWGGREQYF.

In nucleotides, the CDR3 is TGCAGCGTTGAACAGGGCAGCGTCTACGAGCAGTACTTC. This gives the protein CSVEQGSVYEQYF. The chain joins TRBV29-1 to TRBJ2-7; weak D call: TRBD1 (5 bases). Germline-derived CDR1 and CDR2 are SQVTM and ANQGSEA. This CDR3 has 13 residues. The V end was cut by 2 bases, the J end by 3 bases, with 11 bases between.

The chain uses TRBV4-1 and TRBJ1-5, with D hard to call. Germline CDR1 and CDR2: MGHRA and YSYEKL. Trimming took 1 base from V and 1 from J, leaving 8 bases between them. The CDR3 runs to 15 residues. The CDR3 region has the DNA TGCGCCAGCAGCCAAGTGTTAGACAGCAATCAGCCCCAGCATTTT. Translated: CASSQVLDSNQPQHF.

This CDR3 reads CASGFTGIDTDTQYF. CDR3 bases: TGTGCTAGTGGATTTACAGGGATAGACACAGATACGCAGTATTTT. The J gene is TRBJ2-3, the V gene TRBV12-5; maybe TRBD1 (6 bases). This CDR3 comprises 15 residues. V was pared by 6 bases and J by 2 bases, with 15 bases between. Per the germline V gene, CDR1 is LGHNT and CDR2 is FRNRAP.

A few counts support this clone. J is TRBJ2-7 and V is TRBV4-1, with 9 positions matching TRBD2. Germline CDR1 reads MGHRA; CDR2 reads YSYEKL. This CDR3 spans 17 amino acids. The trim removed 1 base at V and 1 base at J, leaving 8 bases unmatched. DNA of the CDR3: TGCGCCAGCAGCCAAGGACCGCCTAGCGGGACTTCCTACGAGCAGTACTTC. Its protein product is CASSQGPPSGTSYEQYF.

V gene TRBV2 combines with J gene TRBJ2-7, with D hard to call. CDR1 and CDR2 from the germline V gene are SNHLY and FYNNEI. The CDR3 has 13 amino acids. The ends were cut back, 8 bases at V and 0 bases at J, with 11 bases in the middle. The CDR3 region has the DNA TGTGCCAGCTGCAGTCAAAGCTCCTACGAGCAGTACTTC. Translation gives CASCSQSSYEQYF. Supplemented by reference TRBV2 and TRBJ2-7, the full variable domain reads EPEVTQTPSHQVTQMGQEVILRCVPISNHLYFYWYRQILGQKVEFLVSFYNNEISEKSEIFDDQFSVERPDGSNFTLKIRSTKLEDSAMYFCASCSQSSYEQYFGPGTRLTVT.

The rearrangement uses TRBV29-1 and TRBJ2-5, with 8 bases matching TRBD2. Germline trimming cut 6 bases from V and 5 bases from J; bases unmatched to any gene: 11. The CDR3 runs to 14 residues. From germline, CDR1 is SQVTM and CDR2 ANQGSEA. CDR3 sequence reads: CSVVSGKREETQYF. CDR3 DNA: TGCAGCGTGGTTAGCGGGAAAAGGGAGGAGACCCAGTACTTC.

J is TRBJ1-1 and V is TRBV10-3, with 8 bases that match TRBD1. The CDR3 covers 15 residues. After removal of 3 bases from V and 0 bases from J, the junction contained 3 bases not matched to a gene. The germline V gene encodes CDR1 ENHRY and CDR2 SYGVKD. The CDR3 region has the DNA TGTGCCATCAGTGAAACAGGGGGAGTGAACACTGAAGCTTTCTTT. Protein product: CAISETGGVNTEAFF.

The CDR3 sequence: CASSEFGTRSDTQYF. DNA of the CDR3: TGTGCCAGCAGTGAATTTGGGACTAGGTCCGATACGCAGTATTTT. The chain joins TRBV2 to TRBJ2-3; 8 bases map to TRBD2. After removal of 2 bases from V and 6 bases from J, the junction contained 7 bases not matched to a gene. The V gene's germline CDR1 is SNHLY and CDR2 FYNNEI. This CDR3 has 15 amino acids.